This T cell receptor (beta chain) was captured in a study of T cell responses to AZD1222 COVID-19 vaccine. The data were produced by immunoSEQ multiplex PCR, yet TCRdb's version contains in-frame clones alone and is incomplete. The sample shows about 76,000 clones, 65% to 80% of them seen only once. V lost 5 bases, J lost 0 bases, and 6 bases stayed unmatched. This CDR3 spans 16 amino acids. Germline V gene data show CDR1 as SGHAT and CDR2 as FQNNGV. The TCR originated in an adult who received the MenACWY meningococcal vaccine as a control. The chain has TRBV11-2 and TRBJ2-2, with 7 bases that match TRBD1. Here the sequenced sample was peripheral blood, taken 28 days after the second dose of the MenACWY control vaccine. This CDR3 reads CASSPRQGANTGELFF. CDR3 coding DNA: TGTGCCAGCAGCCCCCGACAGGGAGCGAACACCGGGGAGCTGTTTTTT. The complete variable domain, with remaining parts taken from reference TRBV11-2 and TRBJ2-2, reads EAGVAQSPRYKIIEKRQSVAFWCNPISGHATLYWYQQILGQGPKLLIQFQNNGVVDDSQLPKDRFSAERLKGVDSTLKIQPAKLEDSAVYLCASSPRQGANTGELFFGEGSRLTVL.